The 26 T cell receptor beta chains given below trace back to one sample, sequenced in a study of HIV-infected patients and healthy controls. The repertoire came from unfractionated whole blood and reflected all unsorted peripheral T cells. cDNA was made from 500 ng RNA using alpha and beta constant primers. Each of the alpha and beta chains got its own library through chain-specific third strand synthesis with indices. TCRdb reanalysed the 5' RACE reads using MiXCR and keeps one entry per CDR3 protein. The data contain 15,000 to 20,000 distinct CDR3 sequences, over 9.5% of them singletons. The specimen was blood. Source of these receptors: an adult in good health.

This clonotype occurred a few times. The chain uses TRBV19 and TRBJ2-7, with TRBD2 as a possible D gene (5 bases). V was cut by 3 bases and J by 0 bases, with 12 bases left in between. The CDR3 runs to 15 residues. Germline V gene lookup returns CDR1 LNHDA and CDR2 SQIVND (reference sequence). CDR3 sequence (DNA): TGTGCCAGTAGTATTGGACTCTTAAGCTCCTACGAGCAGTACTTC. Translating gives CASSIGLLSSYEQYF.

This clonotype was seen repeatedly, ten times or more. V is TRBV7-2 and J is TRBJ2-1; D is possibly TRBD2 (6 bases). Germline CDR1 is SGHTA and CDR2 is FQGNSA. CDR3 length: 14 amino acids. V lost 3 bases and J 6 bases, leaving 12 bases between the germline ends. CDR3 sequence reads: CASSFAGLLNEQFF. The CDR3 coding sequence is TGTGCCAGCAGCTTCGCGGGGCTCCTCAATGAGCAGTTCTTC.

This clonotype is classed as medium-sized. This chain joins TRBV19 and TRBJ2-4; weak D call: TRBD2 (5 bases). The CDR3 runs 14 residues. Trimming removed 0 bases from V and 4 bases from J, with 7 bases in between. CDR1 and CDR2 from the germline V gene are LNHDA and SQIVND (reference sequence). The CDR3 DNA reads TGTGCCAGTAGTATAGATGAGGGTAAAAACATTCAGTACTTC. It specifies CASSIDEGKNIQYF.

This clonotype has at least ten counts. The V and J genes are TRBV2 and TRBJ2-2, with a possible D match to TRBD2 (5 bases). Germline assignment: CDR1 SNHLY and CDR2 FYNNEI. The CDR3 is 13 amino acids. The germline V and J ends were trimmed by 5 bases and 7 bases, with 11 bases remaining between them. Written as DNA, the CDR3 is TGTGCCAGCAGTCCTTCGGGGTACGGGGAGCTGTTTTTT. As protein: CASSPSGYGELFF.

This clonotype was detected ten times or more. The CDR3 DNA reads TGTGCCGAGGACACCGGCCAAGAGACCCAGTACTTC. Translated: CAEDTGQETQYF. The chain has TRBV30 and TRBJ2-5; TRBD1 is a possible D gene (5 bases). Trimming took off 8 bases at V and 1 base at J, with 11 bases between the two ends. CDR3 length: 12 amino acids. CDR1 is GTSNPN, CDR2 SVGIG, per germline (reference sequence).

This clonotype was seen more than once but under ten times. The rearrangement uses TRBV9 and TRBJ2-1, with D tentatively TRBD2 (5 bases). The V and J ends lost 3 bases and 6 bases respectively, with 19 bases between them. CDR1 and CDR2 (germline): SGDLS, YYNGEE. The CDR3 consists of 16 residues. CDR3 loop: CASSAEYGVLGNEQFF. CDR3 nucleotide sequence: TGTGCCAGCAGCGCCGAATACGGGGTCCTTGGCAATGAGCAGTTCTTC.

Judged by abundance, this clonotype is medium-sized. The V and J genes are TRBV4-1 and TRBJ1-1; no firm D call. Germline loops: CDR1 MGHRA, CDR2 YSYEKL. V lost 0 bases, J lost 6 bases, and 8 bases lay in between. This CDR3 is built from 13 residues. The CDR3 sequence: CASSQDGYAEAFF. The CDR3, as DNA: TGCGCCAGCAGCCAAGACGGGTACGCTGAAGCTTTCTTT.

This clonotype was recorded many times. The rearrangement joins TRBV4-1 to TRBJ2-3; D is undetermined. V lost 4 bases to trimming and J lost 2 bases, with 7 bases between them. The germline gives CDR1 MGHRA, CDR2 YSYEKL. This CDR3 has 13 residues. CDR3 in DNA: TGCGCCAGCAGCCCCTTAATCACAGATACGCAGTATTTT. This translates into CASSPLITDTQYF.

This clonotype has ten or more counts. V is TRBV7-2 and J is TRBJ2-3; D unclear. The ends were cut back, 1 base at V and 0 bases at J, with 20 bases in the middle. The CDR3 consists of 19 residues. Germline lookup yields CDR1 SGHTA and CDR2 FQGNSA. CDR3 nucleotide sequence: TGTGCCAGCAGCTTAGACCCATGGGGTGTGGCATCTAGCACAGATACGCAGTATTTT. Its translation is CASSLDPWGVASSTDTQYF.

A few counts support this clonotype. V usage is TRBV10-3 and J usage is TRBJ2-6, with D possibly TRBD2 on 5 matching bases. V was shortened by 1 base and J by 1 base, with 20 bases between the two germline ends. CDR1 is ENHRY and CDR2 is SYGVKD in the germline V gene. The CDR3 contains 20 residues. This chain's CDR3 is CAISEWGTAVLASGANVLTF. In nucleotides, the CDR3 is TGTGCCATCAGTGAGTGGGGTACAGCGGTCTTGGCGTCTGGGGCCAACGTCCTGACTTTC.

This clonotype is medium-sized (0.01 to 0.1%) in the sample. The chain employs TRBV28 and TRBJ1-1; TRBD1 matches at 7 bases. The V gene's germline CDR1 is MDHEN and CDR2 SYDVKM. Trimming removed 4 bases from V and 6 bases from J; junction bases left unmatched: 14. This CDR3 region has 16 residues. Written as DNA, the CDR3 is TGTGCCAGCAGTTCCCCTCGCGCGAGGGGGCACCCTGAAGCTTTCTTT. Translation gives CASSSPRARGHPEAFF.

This clonotype was seen many times. This sequence joins TRBV3-1 and TRBJ2-5, with TRBD2 matching over 7 bases. Germline lookup yields CDR1 LGHDT and CDR2 YNNKEL (reference sequence). J lost 3 bases, V lost 4 bases, and 5 bases had no gene match. The CDR3 sequence is 14 residues long. The CDR3 spells CASSRWAGEETQYF. CDR3 sequence (DNA): TGTGCCAGCAGCCGGTGGGCGGGAGAAGAGACCCAGTACTTC.

This clonotype is categorized as medium-sized. This sequence joins TRBV7-2 and TRBJ1-1, with a possible D match to TRBD1 (5 bases). Trimming took off 4 bases at V and 6 bases at J, with 9 bases between the two ends. CDR3 length equals 12 residues. Germline loops: CDR1 SGHTA, CDR2 FQGNSA. Here the CDR3 DNA reads TGTGCCAGCAGCTGGGACCTGGCTGAAGCTTTCTTT. It encodes CASSWDLAEAFF.

Ten or more counts support this clonotype. The chain couples TRBV5-1 to TRBJ2-3; D not certain. The germline V and J ends were trimmed by 4 bases and 4 bases, with 13 bases remaining between them. The CDR3 spans 14 residues. CDR1 is SGHRS, CDR2 YFSETQ, per germline. CDR3 in amino acids: CASSTHRASDTQYF. The CDR3 region has the DNA TGCGCCAGCAGCACCCATAGGGCTTCAGATACGCAGTATTTT.

The rearrangement uses TRBV28 and TRBJ2-5; 9 bases match TRBD1. Germline V gives CDR1 MDHEN, CDR2 SYDVKM. The CDR3 sequence is 21 residues long. J gave up 0 bases and V 5 bases, and 22 bases lay outside the gene matches. DNA for the CDR3: TGTGCCAGCAGTGTACTTCACCCTGGGACAGGGAGGTCTCGGAACCAAGAGACCCAGTACTTC. This translates into CASSVLHPGTGRSRNQETQYF.

At least ten counts were recorded for this clonotype. The chain combines TRBV7-2 with TRBJ2-3; TRBD2 matches at 8 bases. CDR1 and CDR2 (germline): SGHTA, FQGNSA. The V and J ends lost 0 bases and 6 bases, in that order; junction bases with no gene match: 2. The CDR3 extends over 14 amino acids. CDR3 amino acids: CASSLASGSDTQYF. CDR3 sequence (DNA): TGTGCCAGCAGCTTAGCGAGCGGGAGTGATACGCAGTATTTT.

Many counts were recorded for this clonotype. CDR3 sequence (DNA): TGCAGCGTAACCGGGACAGAGAGCACAGATACGCAGTATTTT. Translation gives CSVTGTESTDTQYF. V usage is TRBV29-1 and J usage is TRBJ2-3; 7 bases are shared with TRBD1. The CDR3 is 14 amino acids. Germline assignment: CDR1 SQVTM and CDR2 ANQGSEA. V lost 6 bases to trimming and J lost 0 bases; unmatched junction nucleotides: 6.

This clonotype occurred many times. The chain couples TRBV30 to TRBJ2-7; maybe TRBD1 (6 bases). Germline V gene data show CDR1 as GTSNPN and CDR2 as SVGIG (reference sequence). Deletions cut 2 bases from V and 2 bases from J, with 10 bases between. The CDR3 consists of 13 residues. CDR3 coding DNA: TGTGCCTGGAGTCCAGGGGAGACCTACGAGCAGTACTTC. Translation gives CAWSPGETYEQYF.

A few counts support this clonotype. The chain has TRBV6-1 and TRBJ2-1; possible D gene TRBD2, 5 bases. This CDR3 is 15 amino acids long. The germline V gene encodes CDR1 MNHNS and CDR2 SASEGT. With 3 bases removed from V and 5 bases from J, the gap between germline ends came to 14 bases. CDR3: CASSEFEGEHNEQFF. CDR3 DNA sequence: TGTGCCAGCAGTGAGTTTGAGGGCGAGCACAATGAGCAGTTCTTC.

CDR3 amino acids: CASNRGDGQYF. The CDR3 DNA reads TGTGCCAGCAACAGGGGGGACGGGCAGTACTTC. The J gene is TRBJ2-7, the V gene TRBV2, with TRBD1 identical over 8 bases. V lost 7 bases to trimming and J lost 9 bases; unmatched junction nucleotides: 5. This CDR3 spans 11 amino acids. Germline lookup yields CDR1 SNHLY and CDR2 FYNNEI.

V gene TRBV29-1 combines with J gene TRBJ2-3, with 11 bases aligning to TRBD1. The trim removed 0 bases at V and 4 bases at J, leaving 0 bases unmatched. Germline CDR1 is SQVTM and CDR2 is ANQGSEA. CDR3 size: 14 residues. In DNA, the CDR3 is TGCAGCGTTGAAGAGGGACAGGGGGCAGATACGCAGTATTTT. Amino acids: CSVEEGQGADTQYF.

The sample holds many counts of this clonotype. The chain combines TRBV6-5 with TRBJ2-1; weak D call: TRBD1 (6 bases). CDR1 is MNHEY and CDR2 is SVGAGI in the germline V gene. The CDR3 is 15 amino acids. The ends were cut back, 5 bases at V and 6 bases at J, with 17 bases in the middle. CDR3 nucleotide sequence: TGTGCCAGCAGTCGGCCGGGACAACCTTTCAATGAGCAGTTCTTC. The encoded protein is CASSRPGQPFNEQFF.

This clonotype was counted ten times or more. The rearrangement uses TRBV5-1 and TRBJ2-5; TRBD2 might be the D (5 bases). Trimming removed 2 bases at V and 3 bases at J, with 11 bases between. Germline V gives CDR1 SGHRS, CDR2 YFSETQ. CDR3 size: 14 residues. CDR3 protein: CASSFQRSKETQYF. The CDR3 region has the DNA TGCGCCAGCAGCTTCCAGCGGAGCAAAGAGACCCAGTACTTC.

This clonotype was seen repeatedly, ten times or more. CDR3 protein: CASSQEGTGYNEQFF. For the CDR3, the DNA is TGTGCCAGCAGCCAAGAGGGTACAGGTTACAATGAGCAGTTCTTC. This chain connects TRBV14 to TRBJ2-1; TRBD1 is a possible D gene (5 bases). V dropped 0 bases and J dropped 4 bases, with 10 bases sitting between them. The CDR3 is made up of 15 amino acids. Germline assignment: CDR1 SGHDN and CDR2 FVKESK.

This chain joins TRBV19 and TRBJ2-5; no firm D call. The CDR3 is 13 amino acids. V lost 1 base and J lost 4, with 7 bases in between. CDR1 LNHDA and CDR2 SQIVND come from the germline V gene (reference sequence). CDR3 amino acids: CASSIVGLETQYF. CDR3 bases: TGTGCCAGTAGTATAGTTGGGTTAGAGACCCAGTACTTC.

This clonotype was observed many times. V and J are TRBV5-1 and TRBJ2-5; D might be TRBD1 (6 bases). CDR3 size: 14 residues. Trimming pared 2 bases from V and 1 base from J, leaving 9 bases between. Germline CDR1 and CDR2: SGHRS and YFSETQ. This chain's CDR3 is CASSFRQVQETQYF. The DNA for the CDR3 is TGCGCCAGCAGCTTTAGACAGGTCCAAGAGACCCAGTACTTC.